The present TCR beta chain was sequenced within a study of neurological immune-mediated disorders. MiXCR, applied by TCRdb to the 5' RACE reads, yields one record per CDR3 protein. The sample records fewer than 45,000 distinct CDR3 sequences, around 2.5% being singletons. V trimming: 6 bases; J trimming: 8 bases; junction bases outside the gene matches: 17. The CDR3 sequence is 16 residues long. CDR1 is WSHSY, CDR2 SAAADI, per germline. In this sample, this clonotype turned up many times. This clonotype was obtained from a man younger than 45 with multiple sclerosis. Material for sequencing was PBMCs. This chain uses TRBV10-2 with TRBJ2-3; TRBD1 matches 7 bases. CDR3 in amino acids: CASRDDRVDRVVTQYF. For the CDR3, the DNA is TGCGCCAGCAGGGACGACAGGGTGGACCGAGTAGTTACGCAGTATTTT.